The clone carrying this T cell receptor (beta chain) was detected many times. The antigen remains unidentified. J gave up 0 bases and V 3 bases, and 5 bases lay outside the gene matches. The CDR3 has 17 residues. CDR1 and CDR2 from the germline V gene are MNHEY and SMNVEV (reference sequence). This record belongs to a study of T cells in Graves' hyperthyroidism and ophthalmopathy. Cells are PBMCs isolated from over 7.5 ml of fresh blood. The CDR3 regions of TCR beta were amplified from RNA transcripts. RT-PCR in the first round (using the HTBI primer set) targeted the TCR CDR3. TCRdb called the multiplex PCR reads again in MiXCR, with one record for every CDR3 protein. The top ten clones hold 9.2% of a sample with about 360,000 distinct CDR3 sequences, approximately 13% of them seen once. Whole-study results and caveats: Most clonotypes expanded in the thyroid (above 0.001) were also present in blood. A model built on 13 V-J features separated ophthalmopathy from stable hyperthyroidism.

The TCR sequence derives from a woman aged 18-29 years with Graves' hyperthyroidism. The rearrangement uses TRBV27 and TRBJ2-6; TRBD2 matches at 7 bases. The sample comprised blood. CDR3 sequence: CASSLRSGGSGANVLTF. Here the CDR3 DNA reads TGTGCCAGCAGTTTGCGGTCGGGAGGCTCTGGGGCCAACGTCCTGACTTTC.